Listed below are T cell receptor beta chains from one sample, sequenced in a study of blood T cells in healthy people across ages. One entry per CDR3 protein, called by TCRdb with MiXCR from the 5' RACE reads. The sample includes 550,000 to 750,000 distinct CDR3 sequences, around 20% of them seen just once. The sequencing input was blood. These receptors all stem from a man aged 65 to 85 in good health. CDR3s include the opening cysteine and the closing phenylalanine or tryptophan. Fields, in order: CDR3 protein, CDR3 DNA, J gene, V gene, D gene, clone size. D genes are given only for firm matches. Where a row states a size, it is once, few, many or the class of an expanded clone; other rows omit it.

cdr3_aa: CSARQGANSPLHF
cdr3_nt: TGCAGTGCTAGACAGGGGGCTAATTCACCCCTCCACTTT
j_call: TRBJ1-6
v_call: TRBV20-1
d_call: TRBD1
clone_size: .

cdr3_aa: CASSLAVSNSGNTIYF
cdr3_nt: TGTGCCAGCAGCTTAGCGGTCTCCAACTCTGGAAACACCATATATTTT
j_call: TRBJ1-3
v_call: TRBV7-8
d_call: .
clone_size: once

cdr3_aa: CASSGTGRYEQYF
cdr3_nt: TGTGCCAGCAGTGGGACAGGGCGGTACGAGCAGTACTTC
j_call: TRBJ2-7
v_call: TRBV2
d_call: TRBD1
clone_size: many

cdr3_aa: CASSQELQAGGPSEQFF
cdr3_nt: TGTGCCAGCAGCCAAGAGTTGCAAGCGGGAGGGCCCAGTGAGCAGTTCTTC
j_call: TRBJ2-1
v_call: TRBV3-1
d_call: TRBD2
clone_size: many

cdr3_aa: CASSFQGGVEDTQYF
cdr3_nt: TGTGCCAGCAGCTTTCAAGGGGGAGTCGAAGATACGCAGTATTTT
j_call: TRBJ2-3
v_call: TRBV5-6
d_call: .
clone_size: few

cdr3_aa: CSAWGLEETQYF
cdr3_nt: TGCAGTGCTTGGGGACTGGAGGAGACCCAGTACTTC
j_call: TRBJ2-5
v_call: TRBV20-1
d_call: .
clone_size: .

cdr3_aa: CASSLKTGETQYF
cdr3_nt: TGTGCCAGCAGCTTGAAGACAGGAGAGACCCAGTACTTC
j_call: TRBJ2-5
v_call: TRBV5-6
d_call: .
clone_size: many

cdr3_aa: CASSGDRGTEKLFF
cdr3_nt: TGTGCCAGCAGTGGGGACAGGGGGACTGAAAAACTGTTTTTT
j_call: TRBJ1-4
v_call: TRBV25-1
d_call: TRBD1
clone_size: few

cdr3_aa: CASSQGRYGYTF
cdr3_nt: TGTGCCAGCAGCCAAGGGAGGTATGGCTACACCTTC
j_call: TRBJ1-2
v_call: TRBV6-5
d_call: .
clone_size: few

cdr3_aa: CASSARTGTEEGTNSGANVLTF
cdr3_nt: TGTGCCAGCAGCGCACGAACCGGGACAGAAGAAGGGACTAACTCTGGGGCCAACGTCCTGACTTTC
j_call: TRBJ2-6
v_call: TRBV9
d_call: .
clone_size: .

cdr3_aa: CASSFRSVKDGYTF
cdr3_nt: TGCGCCAGCAGCTTCAGGTCGGTGAAGGACGGCTACACCTTC
j_call: TRBJ1-2
v_call: TRBV5-1
d_call: .
clone_size: .

cdr3_aa: CASSERTSGTSEQYF
cdr3_nt: TGCGCCAGCAGTGAAAGAACTAGCGGGACCAGCGAGCAGTACTTC
j_call: TRBJ2-7
v_call: TRBV10-1
d_call: TRBD2
clone_size: .

cdr3_aa: CSANRVEKLFF
cdr3_nt: TGCAGTGCGAACAGGGTTGAAAAACTGTTTTTT
j_call: TRBJ1-4
v_call: TRBV20-1
d_call: .
clone_size: few

cdr3_aa: CASSLESTNRGELFF
cdr3_nt: TGCGCCAGCAGCTTGGAGTCTACCAACCGCGGGGAGCTGTTTTTT
j_call: TRBJ2-2
v_call: TRBV5-1
d_call: .
clone_size: .

cdr3_aa: CASSSQGGNQPQHF
cdr3_nt: TGTGCCAGCAGTTCTCAGGGTGGCAATCAGCCCCAGCATTTT
j_call: TRBJ1-5
v_call: TRBV2
d_call: .
clone_size: .

cdr3_aa: CASSGGPAGGEETQYF
cdr3_nt: TGTGCCAGCAGCGGAGGCCCTGCGGGAGGGGAGGAGACCCAGTACTTC
j_call: TRBJ2-5
v_call: TRBV9
d_call: TRBD2
clone_size: few

cdr3_aa: CSVVDMDTEAFF
cdr3_nt: TGCAGCGTTGTGGACATGGACACTGAAGCTTTCTTT
j_call: TRBJ1-1
v_call: TRBV29-1
d_call: .
clone_size: .

cdr3_aa: CSLQGAHSTDTQYF
cdr3_nt: TGCAGCCTACAGGGGGCTCACAGCACAGATACGCAGTATTTT
j_call: TRBJ2-3
v_call: TRBV29-1
d_call: TRBD1
clone_size: once

cdr3_aa: CASSKAHKNTEAFF
cdr3_nt: TGTGCCAGTAGTAAGGCTCACAAGAACACTGAAGCTTTCTTT
j_call: TRBJ1-1
v_call: TRBV19
d_call: .
clone_size: few

cdr3_aa: CASSLGGGYGYTF
cdr3_nt: TGTGCCAGCAGCTTAGGGGGCGGCTATGGCTACACCTTC
j_call: TRBJ1-2
v_call: TRBV7-2
d_call: .
clone_size: many

cdr3_aa: CASSHPGQGAYGQYF
cdr3_nt: TGTGCCAGCAGCCATCCGGGACAGGGGGCCTACGGGCAGTACTTC
j_call: TRBJ2-7
v_call: TRBV7-9
d_call: TRBD1
clone_size: .

cdr3_aa: CASRDSRGTQETQYF
cdr3_nt: TGTGCCAGCAGAGATAGCAGGGGTACCCAAGAGACCCAGTACTTC
j_call: TRBJ2-5
v_call: TRBV6-5
d_call: .
clone_size: few

cdr3_aa: CASKPPGQLGTEAFF
cdr3_nt: TGTGCCAGCAAACCCCCTGGGCAGCTAGGAACTGAAGCTTTCTTT
j_call: TRBJ1-1
v_call: TRBV6-2/TRBV6-3
d_call: .
clone_size: .

cdr3_aa: CASSPRLGTNTGELFF
cdr3_nt: TGTGCCAGCAGTCCTCGACTAGGGACGAACACCGGGGAGCTGTTTTTT
j_call: TRBJ2-2
v_call: TRBV12-3/TRBV12-4
d_call: .
clone_size: .

cdr3_aa: CASSSTDGETQYF
cdr3_nt: TGTGCCAGCAGTTCTACGGATGGGGAGACCCAGTACTTC
j_call: TRBJ2-5
v_call: TRBV6-6
d_call: .
clone_size: few

cdr3_aa: CASSIDRGGSPLHF
cdr3_nt: TGTGCCAGCAGCATAGACAGGGGAGGATCACCCCTCCACTTT
j_call: TRBJ1-6
v_call: TRBV7-2
d_call: TRBD1
clone_size: few

cdr3_aa: CSVIEGVETQYF
cdr3_nt: TGCAGCGTAATAGAGGGAGTGGAGACCCAGTACTTC
j_call: TRBJ2-5
v_call: TRBV29-1
d_call: .
clone_size: .

cdr3_aa: CATSRDLGGAQYF
cdr3_nt: TGTGCCACCAGCAGAGATTTAGGCGGAGCCCAGTACTTC
j_call: TRBJ2-5
v_call: TRBV15
d_call: .
clone_size: many

cdr3_aa: CSVVKDSYEQYF
cdr3_nt: TGCAGCGTTGTCAAGGACTCCTACGAGCAGTACTTC
j_call: TRBJ2-7
v_call: TRBV29-1
d_call: .
clone_size: .

cdr3_aa: CASSLQGERTTSYNEQFF
cdr3_nt: TGCGCCAGCAGCCTTCAAGGGGAGCGGACGACCTCCTACAATGAGCAGTTCTTC
j_call: TRBJ2-1
v_call: TRBV4-1
d_call: .
clone_size: .

cdr3_aa: CASSRGYGPRKTRYF
cdr3_nt: TGTGCCAGCAGCCGAGGCTATGGGCCCCGAAAGACCCGGTACTTC
j_call: TRBJ2-5
v_call: TRBV7-2
d_call: .
clone_size: .

cdr3_aa: CSASDRGRNEQYF
cdr3_nt: TGCAGTGCTAGTGACAGGGGGAGAAACGAGCAGTACTTC
j_call: TRBJ2-7
v_call: TRBV20-1
d_call: TRBD1
clone_size: .

cdr3_aa: CASSQATGSGRAPFF
cdr3_nt: TGTGCCAGCAGCCAAGCCACCGGCTCGGGAAGAGCCCCGTTCTTC
j_call: TRBJ2-5
v_call: TRBV3-1
d_call: .
clone_size: few